This passage covers 9 T cell receptor beta chains from one sample sequenced in a study of blood T cell repertoires in COVID-19. Profiling relied on immunoSEQ multiplex PCR, and the TCRdb table lists in-frame clones only, not all of them. The profile shows tens of thousands of clones, 84% of them singletons. Material for sequencing was peripheral blood. These receptors were obtained from a man over 45 with COVID-19, enrolled during active disease.

This clone was counted once. The chain carries TRBV7-6 and TRBJ1-1, with D perhaps matching TRBD1 (5 bases). The germline CDR1 and CDR2 sequences are SGHVS and FNYEAQ. Trimming took off 5 bases at V and 6 bases at J, with 7 bases between the two ends. This CDR3 comprises 11 residues. The CDR3: CASSTGAEAFF. CDR3 in DNA: TGTGCCAGCAGCACGGGGGCTGAAGCTTTCTTT.

The genes are TRBV7-9 and TRBJ2-3, with D perhaps matching TRBD2 (8 bases). Germline V lookup: CDR1 SEHNR, CDR2 FQNEAQ (reference sequence). The CDR3 contains 19 residues. Trimming left V 1 base short and J 2 bases short, with 22 bases between. The CDR3 bases are TGTGCCAGCAGCTTAGTCGGCGGGGGGACAGAACAAAACACAGATACGCAGTATTTT. It translates to CASSLVGGGTEQNTDTQYF.

The chain employs TRBV18 and TRBJ1-2; D perhaps matches TRBD1 (5 bases). V lost 5 bases and J lost 6, with 10 bases in between. The CDR3 consists of 12 residues. CDR1 and CDR2 from the germline V gene are KGHSH and LQKENI. The CDR3 DNA reads as TGTGCCAGCTCAGAGGGGAGGAATGGCTACACCTTC. The encoded protein is CASSEGRNGYTF.

This chain links TRBV7-3 with TRBJ2-1; the D gene is possibly TRBD1 (6 bases). Germline loops: CDR1 SGHTA, CDR2 FQGTGA. This CDR3 spans 15 amino acids. V dropped 5 bases and J dropped 5 bases, with 16 bases sitting between them. The CDR3 reads CASSIMPGVDNEQFF. In DNA, the CDR3 is TGTGCCAGCAGCATCATGCCAGGGGTAGACAATGAGCAGTTCTTC.

This clone was observed a handful of times. This sample includes further DNA sequences coding for the same CDR3. V usage is TRBV7-9 and J usage is TRBJ2-5; TRBD2 agrees at 10 bases. This CDR3 has 14 amino acids. V was pared by 5 bases and J by 2 bases, with 2 bases of the junction left unmatched. Germline loops: CDR1 SEHNR, CDR2 FQNEAQ (reference sequence). The CDR3 DNA reads TGTGCCAGCAGCCTTAGCGGGGGGCAAGAGACCCAGTACTTC. The encoded protein is CASSLSGGQETQYF.

This clone was seen a few times. The gene calls are TRBV4-2 and TRBJ2-5; tentatively, D is TRBD1 (6 bases). This CDR3 region has 15 residues. V was shortened by 3 bases and J by 2 bases, with 13 bases between the two germline ends. The germline V gene has CDR1 LGHNA and CDR2 YNFKEQ. CDR3 sequence: CASSQEEDRQETQYF. The DNA of the CDR3 is TGTGCCAGCAGCCAGGAAGAGGACAGACAAGAGACCCAGTACTTC.

The chain couples TRBV7-9 to TRBJ2-7; D is ambiguous. Germline V lookup: CDR1 SEHNR, CDR2 FQNEAQ (reference sequence). The V end lost 5 bases, the J end lost 9 bases, and 17 bases lay between the germline ends. The CDR3 has 13 residues. The CDR3 region is CASSLGDMVPQYF. CDR3 nucleotide sequence: TGTGCCAGCAGCCTAGGCGATATGGTCCCGCAGTACTTC.

This clone was seen a single time. The rearrangement links TRBV27 to TRBJ1-1, with no clear D. CDR3 length: 15 amino acids. V lost 0 bases, J lost 0 bases, and 8 bases lay in between. Germline CDR1 is MNHEY and CDR2 is SMNVEV (reference sequence). CDR3 DNA: TGTGCCAGCAGTTTATCAGCGATAATGAACACTGAAGCTTTCTTT. Residues: CASSLSAIMNTEAFF.

The chain combines TRBV11-3 with TRBJ1-6; 8 bases are a match to TRBD1. The trim removed 4 bases at V and 8 bases at J, leaving 7 bases unmatched. Germline values: CDR1 SGHNT, CDR2 YENEEA. There are 15 residues in the CDR3. CDR3 in amino acids: CASSSAQGAYSPLHF. As DNA, the CDR3 is TGTGCCAGCAGCTCAGCTCAGGGGGCTTATTCACCCCTCCACTTT.